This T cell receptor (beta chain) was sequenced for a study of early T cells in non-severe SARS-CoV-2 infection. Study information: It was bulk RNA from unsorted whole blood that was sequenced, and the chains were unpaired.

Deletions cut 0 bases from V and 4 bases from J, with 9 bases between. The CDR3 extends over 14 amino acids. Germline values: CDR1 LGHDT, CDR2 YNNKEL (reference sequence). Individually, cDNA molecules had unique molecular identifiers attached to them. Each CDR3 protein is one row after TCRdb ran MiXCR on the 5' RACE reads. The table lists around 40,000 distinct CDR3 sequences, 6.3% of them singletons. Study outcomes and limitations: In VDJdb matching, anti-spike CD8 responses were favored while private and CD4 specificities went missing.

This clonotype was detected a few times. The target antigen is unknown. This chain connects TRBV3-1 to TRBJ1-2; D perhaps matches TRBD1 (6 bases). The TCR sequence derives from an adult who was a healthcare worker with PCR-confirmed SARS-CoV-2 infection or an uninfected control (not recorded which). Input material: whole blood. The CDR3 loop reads CASSQDWGAYGYTF. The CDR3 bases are TGTGCCAGCAGCCAAGATTGGGGGGCCTATGGCTACACCTTC.